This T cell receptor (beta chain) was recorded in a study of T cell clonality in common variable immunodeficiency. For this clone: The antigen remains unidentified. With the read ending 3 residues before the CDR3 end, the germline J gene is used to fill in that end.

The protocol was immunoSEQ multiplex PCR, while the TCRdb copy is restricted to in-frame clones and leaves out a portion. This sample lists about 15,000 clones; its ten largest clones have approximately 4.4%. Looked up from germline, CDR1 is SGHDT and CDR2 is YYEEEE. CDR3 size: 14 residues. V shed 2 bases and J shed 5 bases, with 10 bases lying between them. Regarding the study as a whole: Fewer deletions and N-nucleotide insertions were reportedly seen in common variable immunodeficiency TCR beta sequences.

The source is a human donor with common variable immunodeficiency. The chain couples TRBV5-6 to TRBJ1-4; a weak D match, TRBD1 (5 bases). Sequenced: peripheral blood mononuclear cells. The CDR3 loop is CASSFGHGNEKLFF. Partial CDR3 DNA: TGTGCCAGCAGCTTTGGACACGGGAATGAAAAA.